The 26 T cell receptor beta chains below come from one sample, sequenced in a study of blood T cell repertoires in COVID-19. Some clones are missing from TCRdb's copy, which holds only in-frame ones; the method was immunoSEQ multiplex PCR. The repertoire includes roughly 3,400 clones, under 80% of them detected once, and about a fifth sits in the top ten. Specimen: peripheral blood. The receptors originated from a man aged 65 to 85 with active COVID-19.

The chain links TRBV29-1 to TRBJ1-1; D is unclear. Germline assignment: CDR1 SQVTM and CDR2 ANQGSEA. The germline V and J ends were trimmed by 3 bases and 5 bases, with 13 bases remaining between them. CDR3 length: 13 residues. The CDR3 region is CSVDTVTETEAFF. In DNA form, the CDR3 reads TGCAGCGTTGATACTGTAACAGAAACTGAAGCTTTCTTT.

CDR3: CASSSFSGSSYNEQFF. CDR3 bases: TGTGCCAGCAGTTCCTTTAGCGGGAGCTCCTACAATGAGCAGTTCTTC. The chain links TRBV6-5 to TRBJ2-1, with 9 nucleotides matching TRBD2. Unmatched junction bases numbered 4, after V lost 4 bases and J lost 0 bases. This CDR3 region has 16 residues. In germline, CDR1 is MNHEY, CDR2 SVGAGI.

The chain combines TRBV13 with TRBJ1-3; no clear D gene. Trimming took off 0 bases at V and 3 bases at J, with 15 bases between the two ends. The germline V gene encodes CDR1 PRHDT and CDR2 FYEKMQ (reference sequence). This CDR3 has 17 amino acids. The CDR3: CASSLGYVSVRGNTIYF. CDR3 nucleotide sequence: TGTGCCAGCAGCTTAGGCTACGTCTCGGTTCGTGGAAACACCATATATTTT. Based on the CDR3 plus reference TRBV13 and TRBJ1-3, the full variable domain is AAGVIQSPRHLIKEKRETATLKCYPIPRHDTVYWYQQGPGQDPQFLISFYEKMQSDKGSIPDRFSAQQFSDYHSELNMSSLELGDSALYFCASSLGYVSVRGNTIYFGEGSWLTVV.

The V and J genes are TRBV5-1 and TRBJ2-1; the D is unclear. Germline assignment: CDR1 SGHRS and CDR2 YFSETQ. The CDR3 loop spans 15 amino acids. Trimming cost V 4 bases and J 1 base, with 12 bases left between them. The CDR3 region has the DNA TGCGCCAGCAGCAAATCTAGGAATTCCTACAATGAGCAGTTCTTC. Its protein product is CASSKSRNSYNEQFF.

The chain combines TRBV5-4 with TRBJ1-1; D is unclear. There are 16 residues in the CDR3. V was clipped by 0 bases and J by 3 bases, with 15 bases between them. Looked up from germline, CDR1 is SGHNT and CDR2 is YYREEE (reference sequence). The DNA for the CDR3 is TGTGCCAGCAGCTTGGGACGGAGTTCCATGGACACTGAAGCTTTCTTT. Translation: CASSLGRSSMDTEAFF.

This clone was seen only a few times. The rearrangement joins TRBV4-1 to TRBJ2-1; TRBD1 aligns across 8 bases. CDR3 length: 15 amino acids. V lost 3 bases, J lost 4 bases, and 5 bases stayed unmatched. Germline loops: CDR1 MGHRA, CDR2 YSYEKL. CDR3 in amino acids: CASSQQGAMYNEQFF. As DNA, the CDR3 is TGCGCCAGCAGCCAGCAGGGGGCCATGTACAATGAGCAGTTCTTC.

Here the CDR3 reads CASSYWTGGTDTQYF. CDR3 coding DNA: TGTGCCAGCAGTTACTGGACAGGGGGCACAGATACGCAGTATTTT. The chain combines TRBV6-2 or TRBV6-3 with TRBJ2-3; the match to TRBD1 covers 9 bases. The V segment lost 1 base and the J segment 1 base; nucleotides outside the gene matches: 0. This CDR3 region has 15 residues. Per the germline V gene, CDR1 is MNHEY and CDR2 is SVGEGT.

This clone was seen only once. The chain recombines TRBV18 with TRBJ1-4, with D perhaps TRBD1 (5 bases). With 3 bases removed from V and 6 bases from J, the gap between germline ends came to 14 bases. This CDR3 region has 15 residues. Germline V gene data show CDR1 as KGHSH and CDR2 as LQKENI. CDR3 sequence: CASSPGGVDHEKLFF. Written as DNA, the CDR3 is TGTGCCAGCTCACCGGGAGGGGTCGATCATGAAAAACTGTTTTTT.

J is TRBJ1-1 and V is TRBV11-2, with D possibly being TRBD1 (5 bases). The CDR3 totals 13 residues. The germline CDR1 and CDR2 sequences are SGHAT and FQNNGV. Trimming pared 2 bases from V and 5 bases from J, leaving 9 bases between. CDR3 nucleotides: TGTGCCAGCAGCTTATCACGGGGGACTGAAGCTTTCTTT. It specifies CASSLSRGTEAFF.

Only a few counts were recorded for this clone. V usage is TRBV5-1 and J usage is TRBJ1-2; possibly TRBD1 for D (6 bases). The CDR3 has 13 amino acids. Trimming cost V 3 bases and J 8 bases, with 14 bases left between them. The germline gives CDR1 SGHRS, CDR2 YFSETQ. As DNA, the CDR3 is TGCGCCAGCAGCTGGGGGGGGCCGACGGGCTACACCTTC. Its translation is CASSWGGPTGYTF.

V and J are TRBV7-6 and TRBJ1-3; 11 nucleotides agree with TRBD1. The CDR3 totals 17 residues. Losses at the gene ends were 5 bases for V and 4 bases for J; bases not matched to a gene: 10. Germline V gene lookup returns CDR1 SGHVS and CDR2 FNYEAQ. CDR3 loop: CASSQTGQGVRGNTIYF. The CDR3 DNA reads TGTGCCAGCAGCCAGACGGGACAGGGGGTTAGAGGAAACACCATATATTTT.

The chain has TRBV27 and TRBJ2-2; the match to TRBD2 covers 15 bases. The ends lost 5 bases at V and 3 bases at J; junction bases unmatched: 10. The CDR3 extends over 19 amino acids. Germline CDR1 is MNHEY and CDR2 is SMNVEV (reference sequence). CDR3 sequence: CASSRGRTSGRAHTGELFF. CDR3 nucleotide sequence: TGTGCCAGCAGTCGGGGCCGGACTAGCGGGAGGGCCCACACCGGGGAGCTGTTTTTT.

This rearrangement joins TRBV29-1 to TRBJ2-6; 7 positions agree with TRBD1. The CDR3 length is 14 residues. The V segment lost 6 bases and the J segment 2 bases; nucleotides outside the gene matches: 4. Germline CDR1 is SQVTM and CDR2 is ANQGSEA. Here the CDR3 DNA reads TGCAGCGTGGGCCAGGGGGCTGGGGCCAACGTCCTGACTTTC. Protein product: CSVGQGAGANVLTF.

The genes are TRBV11-3 and TRBJ2-1, with 10 bases lining up with TRBD2. The CDR3 totals 15 residues. J was trimmed by 3 bases and V by 5 bases; bases with no gene match: 4. CDR1 is SGHNT and CDR2 is YENEEA in the germline V gene. CDR3 bases: TGTGCCAGCAGCCTCACTAGCGGGATCTACAATGAGCAGTTCTTC. Its translation: CASSLTSGIYNEQFF.

This clone was seen only a few times. The chain couples TRBV9 to TRBJ2-5; 8 nucleotides line up with TRBD1. The CDR3 contains 15 residues. The germline V gene encodes CDR1 SGDLS and CDR2 YYNGEE. Trimming took 1 base from V and 5 from J; bases not matched to a gene: 7. CDR3 nucleotides: TGTGCCAGCAGCGTAACAGGGGGTGAAACGGAGACCCAGTACTTC. Translated, it gives CASSVTGGETETQYF.

This chain connects TRBV7-8 to TRBJ1-1; D not resolved. Trimming left V 4 bases short and J 1 base short, with 10 bases between. From germline, CDR1 is SGHVS and CDR2 FQNEAQ. The CDR3 spans 14 residues. The CDR3 here is CASSSSPGNTEAFF. The DNA of the CDR3 is TGTGCCAGCAGCTCCTCCCCAGGGAACACTGAAGCTTTCTTT.

This clone rates as medium-sized (0.01 to 0.1%). Different DNA sequences within this sample yield the same CDR3. The chain employs TRBV7-9 and TRBJ1-2; 7 bases fit TRBD1. Trimming removed 5 bases from V and 5 bases from J; junction bases left unmatched: 8. This CDR3 region has 14 residues. The germline gives CDR1 SEHNR, CDR2 FQNEAQ (reference sequence). CDR3: CASSPGGSAYGYTF. Written as DNA, the CDR3 is TGTGCCAGCAGCCCAGGGGGTTCCGCATATGGCTACACCTTC.

The V call is TRBV13, the J call TRBJ2-1, with D unclear. The CDR3 sequence is 16 residues long. The germline V gene encodes CDR1 PRHDT and CDR2 FYEKMQ (reference sequence). Trimming removed 7 bases from V and 4 bases from J, with 20 bases in between. The CDR3: CASTLGETFLYNEQFF. The CDR3 DNA sequence: TGTGCCAGCACCCTAGGAGAGACATTCCTGTACAATGAGCAGTTCTTC.

CDR3 sequence: CASSYPTAGPNEQYF. Here the CDR3 DNA reads TGTGCCAGCAGTTACCCCACTGCGGGGCCGAATGAGCAGTACTTC. The genes are TRBV6-5 and TRBJ2-7; tentative D call: TRBD2 (6 bases). Germline values: CDR1 MNHEY, CDR2 SVGAGI. V lost 2 bases to trimming and J lost 7 bases, with 18 bases between them. This CDR3 comprises 15 residues.

V gene TRBV4-2 combines with J gene TRBJ1-4; 8 bases fit TRBD1. After removal of 1 base from V and 8 bases from J, the junction contained 9 bases not matched to a gene. The V gene's germline CDR1 is LGHNA and CDR2 YNFKEQ. This CDR3 region has 16 residues. The CDR3 loop is CASSQAKGQADEKLFF. In nucleotides, the CDR3 is TGTGCCAGCAGCCAAGCAAAGGGACAGGCTGACGAAAAACTGTTTTTT.

V gene TRBV4-1 combines with J gene TRBJ2-3, with D hard to call. The CDR3 consists of 13 residues. Germline assignment: CDR1 MGHRA and CDR2 YSYEKL. With 2 bases removed from V and 5 bases from J, the gap between germline ends came to 8 bases. The CDR3 sequence: CASSQPYLDTQYF. Written as DNA, the CDR3 is TGCGCCAGCAGCCAACCCTATTTAGATACGCAGTATTTT.

This clone ranks as medium-sized (0.01 to 0.1%). This chain joins TRBV6-5 and TRBJ1-1; possible D gene TRBD1, 6 bases. This CDR3 region has 12 residues. The germline V gene encodes CDR1 MNHEY and CDR2 SVGAGI. The V gene lost 6 bases and the J gene lost 5 bases, with 10 bases spanning the gap. The CDR3 DNA reads TGTGCCAGCAGCCGCACAGGGACTGAAGCTTTCTTT. Residues: CASSRTGTEAFF.

The rearrangement links TRBV20-1 to TRBJ2-7, with D possibly TRBD2 on 6 matching bases. The V gene lost 3 bases and the J gene lost 2 bases, with 17 bases spanning the gap. Germline values: CDR1 DFQATT, CDR2 SNEGSKA (reference sequence). This CDR3 is 15 amino acids long. The CDR3 reads CSASLIRGSPYEQYF. CDR3 bases: TGCAGTGCTAGTTTGATTCGGGGGTCACCCTACGAGCAGTACTTC.

This sequence joins TRBV5-4 and TRBJ1-2; unclear D gene. Germline V gene lookup returns CDR1 SGHNT and CDR2 YYREEE (reference sequence). Trimming pared 5 bases from V and 8 bases from J, leaving 22 bases between. The CDR3 totals 15 residues. The CDR3 DNA is TGTGCCAGCAGATTTGATGCGGGTAACCCAAAGGGCTACACCTTC. It specifies CASRFDAGNPKGYTF.

The J gene is TRBJ2-5, the V gene TRBV5-1; 8 nucleotides match TRBD1. The CDR3 covers 16 residues. Germline lookup yields CDR1 SGHRS and CDR2 YFSETQ. V was clipped by 4 bases and J by 0 bases; unmatched bases: 8. The CDR3 DNA reads as TGCGCCAGCAGCCACCGACAGGGGTATAACCAAGAGACCCAGTACTTC. Its protein is CASSHRQGYNQETQYF.

This chain links TRBV25-1 with TRBJ2-5, with 8 nucleotides matching TRBD2. The V segment lost 2 bases and the J segment 5 bases; nucleotides outside the gene matches: 10. The CDR3 extends over 16 amino acids. CDR1 and CDR2 (germline): MGHDK, SYGVNS. The CDR3 reads CASSERPAGVRETQYF. The CDR3 DNA follows: TGTGCCAGCAGTGAAAGGCCAGCGGGAGTGAGGGAGACCCAGTACTTC.